This record concerns one T cell receptor beta chain sequence. Its antigen is unidentified. The CDR3 length is 12 residues. The germline V gene encodes CDR1 SGHRS and CDR2 YFSETQ. Deletions cut 3 bases from V and 6 bases from J, with 10 bases between. The naive CD8 population came from CD45RO-negative cells selected for CCR7, without terminally differentiated effector memory CD45RA+ cells. This specimen comes from a study of shared clonotypes between healthy human individuals. About the research overall: CD4 naive and CD4 memory each took three plates per donor, while CD8 naive took two and CD8 memory one. Study results and caveats: Compared with clonotypes that all four donors shared, non-shared clonotypes had lower generation probabilities.

Clones were sequenced by immunoSEQ multiplex PCR, and TCRdb holds only the in-frame ones, with some missing. This sample has about 2.1 million clones, with more than 85% found just once. The clonotype originates from a man between 18 and 35 years old in good health. Some clones in this sample may be carry-over from other donors' samples. This chain joins TRBV5-1 and TRBJ2-7; D is perhaps TRBD1 or TRBD2 (5 bases each). Specimen: naive CD8+ T cells from PBMCs. CDR3 in amino acids: CASSWGRGEQYF. CDR3 sequence (DNA): TGCGCCAGCAGCTGGGGCCGGGGCGAGCAGTACTTC.